The entry below gives a single T cell receptor beta chain sequence along with its context. Its specificity is not known. This record belongs to a study of shared clonotypes between healthy human individuals. The assay used deep level. Sequenced by immunoSEQ multiplex PCR; TCRdb stores in-frame clones only, minus some. Among about 2 million clones listed, less than 95% were seen once. The germline V gene has CDR1 SGHTA and CDR2 FQGNSA. The CDR3 is 14 amino acids. V gave up 2 bases and J gave up 1 base, with 6 bases separating them. Study conclusions and caveats: Blood alone was sampled, and tissue repertoires likely differ. Clonotypes shared by all four sorted-subset donors had higher generation probabilities than non-shared clonotypes.

Naive CD8 cells, CD45RO-negative and positively selected for CCR7, excluded terminally differentiated effector memory CD45RA+ cells. The rearrangement joins TRBV7-2 to TRBJ1-3; D is unresolved. This clonotype was obtained from a man in his late teens or twenties in good health. The sample was naive CD8+ T cells sorted from blood. Here the CDR3 DNA reads TGTGCCAGCAGCTTAATATTGTCTGGAAACACCATATATTTT. Translating it yields CASSLILSGNTIYF.